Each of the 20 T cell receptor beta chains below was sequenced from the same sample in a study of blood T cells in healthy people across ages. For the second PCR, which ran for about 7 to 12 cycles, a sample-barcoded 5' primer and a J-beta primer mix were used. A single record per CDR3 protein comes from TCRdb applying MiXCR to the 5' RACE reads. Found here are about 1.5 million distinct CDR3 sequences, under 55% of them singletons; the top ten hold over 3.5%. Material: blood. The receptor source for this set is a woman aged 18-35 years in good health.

The chain's CDR3 is CASSTTSGRGDGWTYNEQFF. Written as DNA, the CDR3 is TGTGCCAGCAGCACGACTAGCGGGAGAGGGGACGGGTGGACCTACAATGAGCAGTTCTTC. The chain has TRBV7-9 and TRBJ2-1; 12 bases agree with TRBD2. Trimming at V came to 5 bases and at J to 2 bases, leaving 16 bases not matched to a gene. Germline CDR1 SEHNR, CDR2 FQNEAQ (reference sequence). The CDR3 is made up of 20 amino acids.

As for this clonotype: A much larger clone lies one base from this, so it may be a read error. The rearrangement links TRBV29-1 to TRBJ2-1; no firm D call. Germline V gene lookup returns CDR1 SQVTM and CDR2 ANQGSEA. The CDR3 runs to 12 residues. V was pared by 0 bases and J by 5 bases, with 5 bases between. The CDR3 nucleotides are TGCAGCGTTGAAGAAAGGGACAATGAGCAGTTCTTC. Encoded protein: CSVEERDNEQFF.

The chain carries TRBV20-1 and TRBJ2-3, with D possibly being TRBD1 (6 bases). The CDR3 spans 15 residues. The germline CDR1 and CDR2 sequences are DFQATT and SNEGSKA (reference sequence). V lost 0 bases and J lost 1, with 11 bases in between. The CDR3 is CSARDRGRGTDTQYF. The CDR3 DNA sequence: TGCAGTGCTAGAGACAGGGGCAGGGGCACAGATACGCAGTATTTT.

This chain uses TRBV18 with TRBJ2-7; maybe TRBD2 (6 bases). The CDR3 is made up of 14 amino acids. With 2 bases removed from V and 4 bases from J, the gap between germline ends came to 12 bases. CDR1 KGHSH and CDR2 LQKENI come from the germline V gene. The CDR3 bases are TGTGCCAGCTCACCAGGGCTAGCGAAGTACGAGCAGTACTTC. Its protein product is CASSPGLAKYEQYF.

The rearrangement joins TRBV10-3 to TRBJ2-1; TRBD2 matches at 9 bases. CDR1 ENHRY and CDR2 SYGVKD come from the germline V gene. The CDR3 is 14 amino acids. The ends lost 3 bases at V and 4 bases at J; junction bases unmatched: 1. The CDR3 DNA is TGTGCCATCAGTGACAGCGGGAGGTACAATGAGCAGTTCTTC. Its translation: CAISDSGRYNEQFF.

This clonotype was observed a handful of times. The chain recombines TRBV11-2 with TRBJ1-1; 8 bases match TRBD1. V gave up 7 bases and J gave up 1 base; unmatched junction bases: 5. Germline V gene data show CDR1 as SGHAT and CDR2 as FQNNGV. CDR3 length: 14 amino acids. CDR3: CASTPGTGNTEAFF. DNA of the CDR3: TGTGCCAGCACACCCGGGACAGGGAACACTGAAGCTTTCTTT.

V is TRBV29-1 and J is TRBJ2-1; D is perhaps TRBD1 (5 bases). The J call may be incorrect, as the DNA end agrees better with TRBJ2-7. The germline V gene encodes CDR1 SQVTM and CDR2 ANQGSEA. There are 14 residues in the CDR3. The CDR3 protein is CSSQGALSYNEQYF. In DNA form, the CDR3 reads TGCAGCTCACAAGGGGCACTGTCCTACAATGAGCAGTACTTC.

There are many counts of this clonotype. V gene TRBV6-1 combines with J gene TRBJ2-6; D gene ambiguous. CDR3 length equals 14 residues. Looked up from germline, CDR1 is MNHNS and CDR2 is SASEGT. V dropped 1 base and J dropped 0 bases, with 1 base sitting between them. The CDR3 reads CASSEVSGANVLTF. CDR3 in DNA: TGTGCCAGCAGTGAAGTCTCTGGGGCCAACGTCCTGACTTTC.

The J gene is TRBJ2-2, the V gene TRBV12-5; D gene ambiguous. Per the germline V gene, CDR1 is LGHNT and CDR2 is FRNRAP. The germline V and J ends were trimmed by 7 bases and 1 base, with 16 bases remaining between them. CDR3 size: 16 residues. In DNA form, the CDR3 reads TGTGCTAGTGCCTTGTCGGTTGTCGGGAACACCGGGGAGCTGTTTTTT. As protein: CASALSVVGNTGELFF.

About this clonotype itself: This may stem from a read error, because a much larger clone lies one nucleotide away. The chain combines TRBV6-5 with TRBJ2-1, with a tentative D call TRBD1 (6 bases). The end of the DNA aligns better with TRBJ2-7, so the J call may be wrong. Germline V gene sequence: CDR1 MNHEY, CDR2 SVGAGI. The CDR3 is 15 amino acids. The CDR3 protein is CASRLDRSSYNEQYF. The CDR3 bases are TGTGCCAGCAGACTAGACAGGAGCTCCTACAATGAGCAGTACTTC.

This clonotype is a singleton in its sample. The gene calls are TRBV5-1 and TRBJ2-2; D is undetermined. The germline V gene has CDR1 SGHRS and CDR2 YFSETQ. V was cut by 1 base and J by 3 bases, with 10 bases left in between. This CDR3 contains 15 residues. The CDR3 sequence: CASSLFRADTGELFF. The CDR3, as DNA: TGCGCCAGCAGCTTGTTTCGGGCGGACACCGGGGAGCTGTTTTTT.

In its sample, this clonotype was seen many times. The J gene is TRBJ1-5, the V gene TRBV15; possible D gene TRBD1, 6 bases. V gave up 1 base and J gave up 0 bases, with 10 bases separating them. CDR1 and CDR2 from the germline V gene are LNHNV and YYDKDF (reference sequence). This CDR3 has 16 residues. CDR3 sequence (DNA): TGTGCCACCAGCAGAGGGCAGGGGTATAGCAATCAGCCCCAGCATTTT. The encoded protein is CATSRGQGYSNQPQHF.

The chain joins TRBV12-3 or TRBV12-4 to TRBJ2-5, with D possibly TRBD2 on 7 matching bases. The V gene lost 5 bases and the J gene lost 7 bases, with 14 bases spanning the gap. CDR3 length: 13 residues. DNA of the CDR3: TGTGCCAGCAGTATACAGGGAGGGTGGACCCAGTACTTC. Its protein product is CASSIQGGWTQYF.

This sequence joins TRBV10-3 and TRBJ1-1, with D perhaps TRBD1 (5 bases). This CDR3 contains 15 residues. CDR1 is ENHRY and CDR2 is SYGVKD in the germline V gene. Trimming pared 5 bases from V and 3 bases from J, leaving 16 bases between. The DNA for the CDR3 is TGTGCCATCAGTCCGGCGGGAGGGGAGGACACTGAAGCTTTCTTT. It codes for CAISPAGGEDTEAFF.

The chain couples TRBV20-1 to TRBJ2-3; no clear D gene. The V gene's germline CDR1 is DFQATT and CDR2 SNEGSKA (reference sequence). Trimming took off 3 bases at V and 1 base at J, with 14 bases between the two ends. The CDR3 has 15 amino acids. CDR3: CSASNSRGGTDTQYF. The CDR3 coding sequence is TGCAGTGCTAGTAATAGCAGAGGAGGCACAGATACGCAGTATTTT.

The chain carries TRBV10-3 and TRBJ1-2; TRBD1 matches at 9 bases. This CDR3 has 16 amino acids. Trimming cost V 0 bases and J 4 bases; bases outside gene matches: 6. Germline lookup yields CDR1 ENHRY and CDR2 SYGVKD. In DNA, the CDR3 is TGTGCCATCAGTGAGTCGACCTGGACAGGGGCCTATGGCTACACCTTC. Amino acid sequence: CAISESTWTGAYGYTF.

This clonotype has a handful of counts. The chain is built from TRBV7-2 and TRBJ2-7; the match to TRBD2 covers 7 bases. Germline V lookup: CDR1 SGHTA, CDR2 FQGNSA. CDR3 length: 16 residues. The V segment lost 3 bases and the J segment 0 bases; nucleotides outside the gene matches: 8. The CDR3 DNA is TGTGCCAGCAGCTTCGCACTAGCGATTCCCTCCTACGAGCAGTACTTC. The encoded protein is CASSFALAIPSYEQYF. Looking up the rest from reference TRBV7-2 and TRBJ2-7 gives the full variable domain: GAGVSQSPSNKVTEKGKDVELRCDPISGHTALYWYRQSLGQGLEFLIYFQGNSAPDKSGLPSDRFSAERTGGSVSTLTIQRTQQEDSAVYLCASSFALAIPSYEQYFGPGTRLTVT.

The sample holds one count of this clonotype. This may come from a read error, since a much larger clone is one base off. In nucleotides, the CDR3 is TGTGCCACCAGCGGACAGGGATTGAACACTGAAGCTTTCTTT. This gives the protein CATSGQGLNTEAFF. This chain joins TRBV10-3 and TRBJ1-1; 8 bases are shared with TRBD1. Germline V CDR1 and CDR2: ENHRY, SYGVKD. The CDR3 has 14 amino acids. The V gene end was trimmed by 10 bases and the J gene end by 0 bases; junction bases not matched to a gene: 7.

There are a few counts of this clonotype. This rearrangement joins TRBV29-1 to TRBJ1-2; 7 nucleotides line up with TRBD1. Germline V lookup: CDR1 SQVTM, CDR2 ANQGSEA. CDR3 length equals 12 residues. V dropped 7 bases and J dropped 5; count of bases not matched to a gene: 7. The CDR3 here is CSAPGQIYGYTF. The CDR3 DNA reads TGCAGCGCCCCGGGACAGATATATGGCTACACCTTC.

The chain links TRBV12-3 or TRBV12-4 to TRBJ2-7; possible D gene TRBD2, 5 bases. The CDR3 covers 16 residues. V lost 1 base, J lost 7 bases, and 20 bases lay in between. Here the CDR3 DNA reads TGTGCCAGCAGTTTAGGGCGGGTCCCCCTCAGGAATGAGCAGTACTTC. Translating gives CASSLGRVPLRNEQYF.